This T cell receptor (beta chain) comes out of a study of CD8 T cells in ankylosing spondylitis. Overall study findings and caveats: Disease-linked clones were found to be CD8+ and relatively rare in peripheral blood. For ankylosing spondylitis blood, a TCR beta motif of about 8 highly homologous variants appeared characteristic. It was reported that disease-linked clones were significantly enriched in matched ankylosing spondylitis synovial fluid. Earlier authors reported some of these motif variants in reactive arthritis synovial fluid and blood.

A remark on this clonotype: The antigen is unknown.

Libraries for TCR beta were made by quantitative 5'-RACE with molecular barcodes. One entry per CDR3 protein results from TCRdb running MiXCR on the 5' RACE reads. This sample has fewer than 550,000 distinct CDR3 sequences, with under 5.5% found just once. This CDR3 spans 14 amino acids. Deletions cut 1 base from V and 3 bases from J, with 9 bases between. CDR1 SGHTA and CDR2 FQGNSA come from the germline V gene. Input material: blood, either unsorted or a sorted T cell fraction (not recorded which). This TCR derives from a male donor with ankylosing spondylitis. The chain combines TRBV7-2 with TRBJ2-5, with D hard to call. DNA for the CDR3: TGTGCCAGCAGCTTAGGGGTTGCGGAAGAGACCCAGTACTTC. Translated, it gives CASSLGVAEETQYF.